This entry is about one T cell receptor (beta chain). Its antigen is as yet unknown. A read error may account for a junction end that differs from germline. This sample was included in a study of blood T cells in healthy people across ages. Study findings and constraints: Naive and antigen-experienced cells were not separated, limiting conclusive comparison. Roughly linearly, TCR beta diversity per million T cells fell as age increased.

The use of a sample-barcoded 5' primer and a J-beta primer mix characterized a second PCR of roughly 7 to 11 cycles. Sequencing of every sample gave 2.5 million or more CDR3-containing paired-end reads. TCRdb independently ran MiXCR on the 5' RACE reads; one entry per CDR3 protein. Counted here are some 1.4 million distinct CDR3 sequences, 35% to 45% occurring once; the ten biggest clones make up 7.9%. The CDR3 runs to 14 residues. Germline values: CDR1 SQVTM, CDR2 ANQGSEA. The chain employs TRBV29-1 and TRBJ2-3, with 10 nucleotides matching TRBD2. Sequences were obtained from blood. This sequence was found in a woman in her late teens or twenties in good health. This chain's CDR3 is CSVKRLAGTDTQYF. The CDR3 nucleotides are TGCAGCGTTAAGCGACTAGCGGGCACAGATACACAGTATTTT.